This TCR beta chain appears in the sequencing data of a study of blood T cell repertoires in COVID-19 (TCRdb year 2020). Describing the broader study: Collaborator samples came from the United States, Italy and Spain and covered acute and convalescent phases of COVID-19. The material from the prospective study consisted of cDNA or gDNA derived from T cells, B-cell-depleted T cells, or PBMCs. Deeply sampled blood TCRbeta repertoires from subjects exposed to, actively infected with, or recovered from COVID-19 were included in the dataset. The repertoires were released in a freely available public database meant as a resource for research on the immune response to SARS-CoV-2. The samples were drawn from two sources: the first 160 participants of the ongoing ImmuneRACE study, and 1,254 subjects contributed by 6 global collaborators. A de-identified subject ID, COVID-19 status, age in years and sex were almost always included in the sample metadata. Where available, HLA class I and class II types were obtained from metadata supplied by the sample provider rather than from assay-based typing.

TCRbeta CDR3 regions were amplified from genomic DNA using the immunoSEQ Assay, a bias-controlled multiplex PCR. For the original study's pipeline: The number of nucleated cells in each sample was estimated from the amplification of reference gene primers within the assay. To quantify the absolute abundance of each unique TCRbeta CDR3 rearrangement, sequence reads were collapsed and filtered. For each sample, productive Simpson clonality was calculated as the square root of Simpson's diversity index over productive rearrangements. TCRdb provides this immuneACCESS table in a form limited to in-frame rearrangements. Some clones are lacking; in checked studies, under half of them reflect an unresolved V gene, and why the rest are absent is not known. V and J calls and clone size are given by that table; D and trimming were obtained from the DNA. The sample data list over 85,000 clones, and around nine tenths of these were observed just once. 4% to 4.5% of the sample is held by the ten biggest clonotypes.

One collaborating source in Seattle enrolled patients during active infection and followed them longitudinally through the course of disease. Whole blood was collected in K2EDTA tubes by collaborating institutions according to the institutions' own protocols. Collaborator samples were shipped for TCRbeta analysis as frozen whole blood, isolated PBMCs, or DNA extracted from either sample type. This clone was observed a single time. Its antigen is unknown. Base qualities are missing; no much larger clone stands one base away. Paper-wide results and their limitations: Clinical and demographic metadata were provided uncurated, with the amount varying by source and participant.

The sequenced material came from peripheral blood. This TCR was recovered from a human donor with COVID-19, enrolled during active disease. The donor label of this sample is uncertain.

The CDR3 protein sequence reads: CASVKREGKNIQYF. The nucleotide sequence is TGTGCTTCGGTTAAGCGGGAGGGTAAAAACATTCAGTACTTC. The chain joins TRBV2 to TRBJ2-4, with 10 junctional bases fitting TRBD2. The CDR3 sequence holds 14 residues, the cysteine and phenylalanine included. Only the CDR3 DNA stays, 42 bases, in frame from base 1. The germline V gene provides CDR1 SNHLY and CDR2 FYNNEI.